This T cell receptor beta chain was sequenced during a study of blood T cells in healthy people across ages. Findings and caveats of the study: Versus aged donors, long-lived donors had higher diversity and more naive CD4+ cells. TCR beta diversity per million T cells fell roughly linearly with age.

Points on this clonotype: Its antigen is currently unknown.

V was shortened by 0 bases and J by 1 base, with 6 bases between the two germline ends. The CDR3 loop spans 13 amino acids. The germline V gene has CDR1 DFQATT and CDR2 SNEGSKA (reference sequence). A second PCR, run for roughly 7 to 12 cycles, used a sample-barcoded 5' primer plus a J-beta primer mix. Each cDNA molecule was tagged by a template-switch adaptor that had 12 random nucleotides. TCRdb re-called the 5' RACE reads with MiXCR, one entry per CDR3 protein. The profile shows approximately 850,000 distinct CDR3 sequences, roughly 60% of them singletons. V is TRBV20-1 and J is TRBJ1-1; D gene unclear. Sequenced input: blood. This clonotype originated in a man aged 30 to 39 in good health. CDR3: CSARDGGNTEAFF. The CDR3 bases are TGCAGTGCTAGAGATGGCGGGAACACTGAAGCTTTCTTT.